What follows are 23 T cell receptor beta chains derived from one specimen sequenced in a study of shared clonotypes between healthy human individuals. The assay was immunoSEQ multiplex PCR, and TCRdb's table has in-frame clones only and misses some. The sample includes about 2 million clones, approximately 95% of them seen just once. Material for sequencing was naive CD4+ T cells sorted from blood. Subset of the sample: CD45RA+ positively selected. These receptors came from a man younger than 35 in good health.

The chain joins TRBV2 to TRBJ2-7; D is ambiguous. Germline V gives CDR1 SNHLY, CDR2 FYNNEI. The CDR3 spans 13 residues. Deletions cut 6 bases from V and 2 bases from J, with 11 bases between. The CDR3 DNA is TGTGCCAGCAGAGGTCACACGACCTACGAGCAGTACTTC. This sequence encodes CASRGHTTYEQYF.

This clone was found once. This chain connects TRBV4-3 to TRBJ1-5; D is perhaps TRBD1 (5 bases). V shed 0 bases and J shed 6 bases, with 12 bases lying between them. The CDR3 spans 15 residues. Germline V CDR1 and CDR2: LGHNA, YSLEER. For the CDR3, the DNA is TGCGCCAGCAGCCAAGAATGGGCAGGGATTCAGCCCCAGCATTTT. Protein product: CASSQEWAGIQPQHF.

Only one count was recorded for this clone. The rearrangement links TRBV27 to TRBJ1-4, with a possible D match to TRBD1 (5 bases). V lost 8 bases and J 7 bases, leaving 17 bases between the germline ends. Germline V CDR1 and CDR2: MNHEY, SMNVEV (reference sequence). The CDR3 covers 14 residues. The CDR3 here is CASGPGTVVEKLFF. The CDR3 coding sequence is TGTGCCAGCGGGCCAGGGACGGTCGTTGAAAAACTGTTTTTT.

V usage is TRBV5-4 and J usage is TRBJ2-1; a weak D match, TRBD2 (7 bases). V was cut by 4 bases and J by 6 bases, with 17 bases left in between. Germline V gene sequence: CDR1 SGHNT, CDR2 YYREEE (reference sequence). The CDR3 runs to 15 residues. CDR3 nucleotide sequence: TGTGCCAGCAGCCCCGGGGGCGGGGGAGGCAATGAGCAGTTCTTC. Translation gives CASSPGGGGGNEQFF.

The table lists this clone with a count of one. The chain couples TRBV25-1 to TRBJ2-1; TRBD2 agrees at 7 bases. In germline, CDR1 is MGHDK, CDR2 SYGVNS. This CDR3 has 15 residues. The trim removed 1 base at V and 7 bases at J, leaving 7 bases unmatched. DNA for the CDR3: TGTGCCAGCAGTGAATTCAGCGGAGCGGGGAATGAGCAGTTCTTC. Amino acid sequence: CASSEFSGAGNEQFF.

The rearrangement links TRBV27 to TRBJ1-5; D not certain. CDR3 length: 13 residues. Germline loops: CDR1 MNHEY, CDR2 SMNVEV (reference sequence). V was trimmed by 2 bases and J by 3 bases, leaving 5 bases between them. The CDR3 sequence is CASSLGYNQPQHF. The CDR3 coding sequence is TGTGCCAGCAGTTTAGGGTACAATCAGCCCCAGCATTTT.

The chain links TRBV19 to TRBJ1-1; TRBD1 matches at 11 bases. Per the germline V gene, CDR1 is LNHDA and CDR2 is SQIVND (reference sequence). J gave up 4 bases and V 4 bases, and 2 bases lay outside the gene matches. The CDR3 runs 14 residues. In nucleotides, the CDR3 is TGTGCCAGTAGTAGCGGACAGGGGGCCACTGAAGCTTTCTTT. It is translated as CASSSGQGATEAFF.

The V gene is TRBV5-1, the J gene TRBJ2-7, with D hard to call. This CDR3 spans 14 amino acids. V lost 4 bases and J lost 5, with 16 bases in between. Germline V CDR1 and CDR2: SGHRS, YFSETQ. For the CDR3, the DNA is TGCGCCAGCAGCCGACTTACGGCCCTGAACGAGCAGTACTTC. Its translation: CASSRLTALNEQYF.

In its sample, this clone was seen once. The chain joins TRBV7-3 to TRBJ1-2, with 8 bases identical to TRBD1. V trimming: 5 bases; J trimming: 4 bases; junction bases outside the gene matches: 9. This CDR3 spans 15 amino acids. CDR1 SGHTA and CDR2 FQGTGA come from the germline V gene. The CDR3 spells CASSPAGTGVYGYTF. DNA for the CDR3: TGTGCCAGCAGCCCGGCCGGGACAGGTGTCTATGGCTACACCTTC.

This chain connects TRBV30 to TRBJ2-5, with 7 bases lining up with TRBD2. The DNA end lines up better with TRBJ2-7; the J call may be wrong. From germline, CDR1 is GTSNPN and CDR2 SVGIG (reference sequence). The CDR3 runs 12 residues. This CDR3 is CAWTSGNYEQYF. The CDR3 bases are TGTGCCTGGACCAGCGGGAACTACGAGCAGTACTTC.

The rearrangement joins TRBV5-4 to TRBJ2-5; 11 nucleotides agree with TRBD2. Germline CDR1 and CDR2: SGHNT and YYREEE (reference sequence). After removal of 2 bases from V and 4 bases from J, the junction contained 4 bases not matched to a gene. CDR3 length equals 15 residues. In DNA form, the CDR3 reads TGTGCCAGCAGCTTAACTAGCGGGAGAATAGAGACCCAGTACTTC. The encoded protein is CASSLTSGRIETQYF.

This chain uses TRBV13 with TRBJ2-7; 9 positions match TRBD2. Per germline, CDR1 PRHDT and CDR2 FYEKMQ (reference sequence). The CDR3 length is 17 residues. Trimming cost V 5 bases and J 2 bases; bases outside gene matches: 13. CDR3 in DNA: TGTGCCAGCAGCCCCGCGGGTGGGGCTAGCGGGGCCTACGAGCAGTACTTC. Translating gives CASSPAGGASGAYEQYF.

In regard to this clone: The same CDR3 is also encoded by other DNA sequences in this sample. The J gene is TRBJ1-2, the V gene TRBV7-9; no firm D call. This CDR3 has 13 residues. The ends were cut back, 1 base at V and 0 bases at J, with 3 bases in the middle. CDR1 and CDR2 (germline): SEHNR, FQNEAQ (reference sequence). The CDR3 here is CASSLGPNYGYTF. DNA for the CDR3: TGTGCCAGCAGCTTAGGTCCTAACTATGGCTACACCTTC.

This chain uses TRBV19 with TRBJ2-3; TRBD2 matches at 11 bases. This CDR3 region has 17 residues. Per germline, CDR1 LNHDA and CDR2 SQIVND (reference sequence). V lost 2 bases and J lost 2; bases outside the gene matches: 6. The CDR3 loop reads CASSISSGRPYTDTQYF. The CDR3 DNA follows: TGTGCCAGTAGTATATCTAGCGGGAGGCCTTACACAGATACGCAGTATTTT.

The gene calls are TRBV10-3 and TRBJ1-2; no reliable D call. The V gene lost 7 bases and the J gene lost 4 bases, with 13 bases spanning the gap. The CDR3 totals 13 residues. Germline V CDR1 and CDR2: ENHRY, SYGVKD. In nucleotides, the CDR3 is TGTGCCATCACCGCGGATTCGGGCTATGGCTACACCTTC. Translating gives CAITADSGYGYTF.

The chain has TRBV5-1 and TRBJ2-5, with D possibly matching TRBD1 (6 bases). The germline V gene encodes CDR1 SGHRS and CDR2 YFSETQ. V was pared by 4 bases and J by 5 bases, with 21 bases between. This CDR3 has 16 amino acids. The DNA for the CDR3 is TGCGCCAGCAGCCCGGCCAGGGGACGGGGTTTGGAGACCCAGTACTTC. Protein product: CASSPARGRGLETQYF. Full variable domain (remainder filled in from reference TRBV5-1 and TRBJ2-5): KAGVTQTPRYLIKTRGQQVTLSCSPISGHRSVSWYQQTPGQGLQFLFEYFSETQRNKGNFPGRFSGRQFSNSRSEMNVSTLELGDSALYLCASSPARGRGLETQYFGPGTRLLVL.

The chain is built from TRBV5-3 and TRBJ2-1; 7 bases line up with TRBD2. TRBV5-3 is given ORF status, its function remaining uncertain. The V and J ends lost 2 bases and 8 bases, in that order; junction bases with no gene match: 16. The CDR3 covers 17 residues. The CDR3 sequence: CARSFVRLARSRDEQFF. In DNA form, the CDR3 reads TGTGCCAGAAGCTTCGTAAGACTAGCCCGAAGTAGGGATGAGCAGTTCTTC.

The rearrangement uses TRBV7-9 and TRBJ2-2, with 9 bases fitting TRBD1. This CDR3 has 15 residues. V shed 2 bases, J shed 5 bases, and the junction held 3 bases outside the gene matches. Per the germline V gene, CDR1 is SEHNR and CDR2 is FQNEAQ (reference sequence). CDR3 loop: CASSLTGGSTGELFF. The CDR3 coding sequence is TGTGCCAGCAGCTTAACAGGGGGCTCAACCGGGGAGCTGTTTTTT.

The CDR3 spells CASRTGQGEGQPQHF. In nucleotides, the CDR3 is TGTGCCAGCAGAACGGGACAGGGTGAGGGACAGCCCCAGCATTTT. The V call is TRBV6-6, the J call TRBJ1-5; TRBD1 agrees at 9 bases. CDR1 and CDR2 (germline): MNHNY, SVGAGI (reference sequence). The CDR3 spans 15 residues. J lost 7 bases, V lost 6 bases, and 10 bases had no gene match.

The V gene is TRBV4-3, the J gene TRBJ2-7, with D perhaps matching TRBD2 (7 bases). Germline V gene data show CDR1 as LGHNA and CDR2 as YSLEER. The length of the CDR3 is 16 residues. The germline V and J ends were trimmed by 1 base and 0 bases, with 13 bases remaining between them. CDR3 residues: CASSQVAGASSYEQYF. The CDR3 DNA sequence: TGCGCCAGCAGCCAAGTGGCGGGGGCAAGCTCCTACGAGCAGTACTTC.

This chain connects TRBV9 to TRBJ2-5; 11 bases line up with TRBD2. CDR1 and CDR2 from the germline V gene are SGDLS and YYNGEE. This CDR3 region has 16 residues. J gave up 5 bases and V 3 bases, and 9 bases lay outside the gene matches. The CDR3 DNA sequence: TGTGCCAGCAGCGGTAGCGGGGGGGCCTTATTTGAGACCCAGTACTTC. Translating gives CASSGSGGALFETQYF. Full variable domain (remainder filled in from reference TRBV9 and TRBJ2-5): DSGVTQTPKHLITATGQRVTLRCSPRSGDLSVYWYQQSLDQGLQFLIQYYNGEERAKGNILERFSAQQFPDLHSELNLSSLELGDSALYFCASSGSGGALFETQYFGPGTRLLVL.

The chain is built from TRBV2 and TRBJ1-1; TRBD1 aligns across 7 bases. V shed 5 bases and J 7 bases; nucleotides not matched to a gene: 10. This CDR3 has 14 amino acids. The germline gives CDR1 SNHLY, CDR2 FYNNEI. CDR3 protein: CASSSEGGLVEAFF. In DNA, the CDR3 is TGTGCCAGCAGTTCAGAAGGGGGCCTGGTTGAAGCTTTCTTT.

About this clone itself: This sample also contains other DNA sequences that code for the same CDR3. J is TRBJ2-7 and V is TRBV5-1, with TRBD2 matching over 8 bases. Unmatched junction bases numbered 6, after V lost 4 bases and J lost 0 bases. CDR1 SGHRS and CDR2 YFSETQ come from the germline V gene. The CDR3 length is 15 residues. The CDR3 DNA reads TGCGCCAGCAGCCTCGTGAGCGGGAGCTCCTACGAGCAGTACTTC. This encodes CASSLVSGSSYEQYF. The full variable domain, completed using reference TRBV5-1 and TRBJ2-7, is KAGVTQTPRYLIKTRGQQVTLSCSPISGHRSVSWYQQTPGQGLQFLFEYFSETQRNKGNFPGRFSGRQFSNSRSEMNVSTLELGDSALYLCASSLVSGSSYEQYFGPGTRLTVT.